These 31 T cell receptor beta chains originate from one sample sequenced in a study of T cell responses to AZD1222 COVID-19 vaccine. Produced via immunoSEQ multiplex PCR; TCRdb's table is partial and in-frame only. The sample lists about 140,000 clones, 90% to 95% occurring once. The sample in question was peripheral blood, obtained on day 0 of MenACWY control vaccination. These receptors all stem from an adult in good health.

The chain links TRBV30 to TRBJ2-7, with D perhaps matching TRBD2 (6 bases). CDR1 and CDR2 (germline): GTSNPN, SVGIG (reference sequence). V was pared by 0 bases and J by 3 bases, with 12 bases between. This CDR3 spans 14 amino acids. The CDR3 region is CAWSVRPTSYEQYF. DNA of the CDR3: TGTGCCTGGAGTGTTCGACCGACTAGCTACGAGCAGTACTTC.

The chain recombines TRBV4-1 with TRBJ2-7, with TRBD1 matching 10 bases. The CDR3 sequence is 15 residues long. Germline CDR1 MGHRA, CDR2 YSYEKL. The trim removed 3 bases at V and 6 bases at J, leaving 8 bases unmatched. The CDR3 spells CASSHRQGAPSEQYF. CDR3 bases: TGCGCCAGCAGCCATAGACAGGGGGCTCCCAGCGAGCAGTACTTC.

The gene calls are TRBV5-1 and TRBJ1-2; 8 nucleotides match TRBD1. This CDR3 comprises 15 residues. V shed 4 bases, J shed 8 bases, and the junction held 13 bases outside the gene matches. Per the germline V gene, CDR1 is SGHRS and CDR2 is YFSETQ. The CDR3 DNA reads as TGCGCCAGCAGCCCAGGACAGGGTGTGTTTCCCGGCTACACCTTC. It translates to CASSPGQGVFPGYTF.

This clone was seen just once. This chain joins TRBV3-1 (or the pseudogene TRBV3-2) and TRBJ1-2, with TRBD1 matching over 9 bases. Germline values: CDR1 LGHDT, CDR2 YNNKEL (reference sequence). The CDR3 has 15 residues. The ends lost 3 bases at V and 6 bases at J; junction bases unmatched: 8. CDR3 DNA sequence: TGTGCCAGCAGCCAGGGACAGGGCTTTAGGGATGGCTACACCTTC. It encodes CASSQGQGFRDGYTF.

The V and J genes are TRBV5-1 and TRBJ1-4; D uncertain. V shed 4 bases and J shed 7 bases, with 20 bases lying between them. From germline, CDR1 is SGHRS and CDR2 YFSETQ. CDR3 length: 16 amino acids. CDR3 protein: CASSRSKAARTEKLFF. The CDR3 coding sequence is TGCGCCAGCAGCCGGAGCAAGGCCGCTAGAACTGAAAAACTGTTTTTT.

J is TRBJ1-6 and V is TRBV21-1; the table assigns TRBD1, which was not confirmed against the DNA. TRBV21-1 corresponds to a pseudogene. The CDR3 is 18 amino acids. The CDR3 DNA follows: TGTGCCAGCATTGAGGGGGCATTTCGGGCGAAAAGGGCCTCACCCCTCCACTTT. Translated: CASIEGAFRAKRASPLHF.

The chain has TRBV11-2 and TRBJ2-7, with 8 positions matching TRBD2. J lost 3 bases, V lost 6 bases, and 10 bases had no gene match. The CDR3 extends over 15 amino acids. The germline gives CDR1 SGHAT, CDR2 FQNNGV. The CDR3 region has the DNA TGTGCCAGCAGAAAACCGGGACTAGGAAACTACGAGCAGTACTTC. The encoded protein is CASRKPGLGNYEQYF.

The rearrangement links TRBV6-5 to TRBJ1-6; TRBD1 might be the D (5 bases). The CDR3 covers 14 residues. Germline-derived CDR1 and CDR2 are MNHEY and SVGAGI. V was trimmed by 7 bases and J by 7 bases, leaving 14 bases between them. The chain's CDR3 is CASTRGRTNSPLHF. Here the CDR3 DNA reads TGTGCCAGCACCCGGGGCCGCACCAATTCACCCCTCCACTTT.

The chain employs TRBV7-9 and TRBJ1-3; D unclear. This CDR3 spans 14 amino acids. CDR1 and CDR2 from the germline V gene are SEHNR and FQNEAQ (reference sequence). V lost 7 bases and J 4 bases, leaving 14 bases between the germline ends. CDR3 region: CASTPTPGGNTIYF. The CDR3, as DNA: TGTGCCAGCACCCCGACCCCCGGGGGAAACACCATATATTTT.

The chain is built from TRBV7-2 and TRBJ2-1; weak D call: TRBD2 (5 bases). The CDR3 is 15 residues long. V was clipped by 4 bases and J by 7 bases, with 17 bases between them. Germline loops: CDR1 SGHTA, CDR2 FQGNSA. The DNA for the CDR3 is TGTGCCAGCAGCTCCCCCGGCCCCGCGGGTAATGAGCAGTTCTTC. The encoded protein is CASSSPGPAGNEQFF.

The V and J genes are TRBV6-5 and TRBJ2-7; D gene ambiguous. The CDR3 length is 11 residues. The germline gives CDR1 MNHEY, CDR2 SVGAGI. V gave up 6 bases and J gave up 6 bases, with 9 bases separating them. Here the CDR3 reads CASSDGAEQYF. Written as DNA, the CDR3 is TGTGCCAGCAGCGACGGCGCCGAGCAGTACTTC.

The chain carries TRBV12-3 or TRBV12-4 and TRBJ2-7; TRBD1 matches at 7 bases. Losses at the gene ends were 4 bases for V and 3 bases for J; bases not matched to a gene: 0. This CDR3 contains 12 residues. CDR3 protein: CASSWDSYEQYF. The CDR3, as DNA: TGTGCCAGCAGTTGGGACAGCTACGAGCAGTACTTC.

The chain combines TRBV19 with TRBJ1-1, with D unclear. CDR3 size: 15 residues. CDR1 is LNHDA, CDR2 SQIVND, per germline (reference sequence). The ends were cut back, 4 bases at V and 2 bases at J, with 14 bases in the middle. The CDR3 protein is CASSKSWTVNTEAFF. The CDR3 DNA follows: TGTGCCAGTAGTAAATCATGGACGGTTAACACTGAAGCTTTCTTT.

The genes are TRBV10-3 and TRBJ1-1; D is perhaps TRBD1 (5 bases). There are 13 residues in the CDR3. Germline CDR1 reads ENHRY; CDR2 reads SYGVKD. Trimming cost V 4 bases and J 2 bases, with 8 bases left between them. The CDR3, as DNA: TGTGCCATCAGTGCGGGGGGAAACACTGAAGCTTTCTTT. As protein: CAISAGGNTEAFF.

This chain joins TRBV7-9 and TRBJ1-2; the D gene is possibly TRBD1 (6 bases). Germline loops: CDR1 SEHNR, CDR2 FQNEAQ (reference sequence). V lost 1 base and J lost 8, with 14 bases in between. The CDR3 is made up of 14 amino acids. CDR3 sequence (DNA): TGTGCCAGCAGCTTAGAGGGCAGGGGAGGCGGCTACACCTTC. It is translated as CASSLEGRGGGYTF.

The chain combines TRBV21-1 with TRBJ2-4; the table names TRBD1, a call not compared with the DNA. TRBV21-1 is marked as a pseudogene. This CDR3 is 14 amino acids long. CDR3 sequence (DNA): TGTGCCAGCAGCAAAGGATCAGGATGGAACATTCAGTACTTC. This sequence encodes CASSKGSGWNIQYF.

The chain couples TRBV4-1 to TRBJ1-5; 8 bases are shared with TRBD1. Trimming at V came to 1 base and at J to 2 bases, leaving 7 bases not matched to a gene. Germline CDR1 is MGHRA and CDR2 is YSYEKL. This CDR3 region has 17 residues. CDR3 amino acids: CASSQVAGGRRNQPQHF. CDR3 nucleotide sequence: TGCGCCAGCAGCCAAGTAGCAGGGGGCCGACGCAATCAGCCCCAGCATTTT.

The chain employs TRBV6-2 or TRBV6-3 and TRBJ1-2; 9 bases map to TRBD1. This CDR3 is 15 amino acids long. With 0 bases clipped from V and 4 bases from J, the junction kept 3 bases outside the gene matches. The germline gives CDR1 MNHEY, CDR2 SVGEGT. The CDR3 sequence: CASSYSGQGGYGYTF. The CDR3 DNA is TGTGCCAGCAGTTACTCGGGACAGGGAGGCTATGGCTACACCTTC.

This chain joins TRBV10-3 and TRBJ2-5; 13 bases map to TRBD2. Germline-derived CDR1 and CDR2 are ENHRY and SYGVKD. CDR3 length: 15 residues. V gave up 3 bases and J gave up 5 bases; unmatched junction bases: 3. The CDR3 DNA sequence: TGTGCCATCAGTGAAGGGACTAGCGGGACGGAGACCCAGTACTTC. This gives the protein CAISEGTSGTETQYF.

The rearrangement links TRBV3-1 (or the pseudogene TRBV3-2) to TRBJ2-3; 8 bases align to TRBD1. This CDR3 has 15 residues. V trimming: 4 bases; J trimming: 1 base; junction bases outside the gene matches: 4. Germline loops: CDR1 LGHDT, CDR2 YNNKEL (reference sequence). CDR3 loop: CASSPRTGRTDTQYF. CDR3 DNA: TGTGCCAGCAGCCCCCGGACAGGGCGCACAGATACGCAGTATTTT.

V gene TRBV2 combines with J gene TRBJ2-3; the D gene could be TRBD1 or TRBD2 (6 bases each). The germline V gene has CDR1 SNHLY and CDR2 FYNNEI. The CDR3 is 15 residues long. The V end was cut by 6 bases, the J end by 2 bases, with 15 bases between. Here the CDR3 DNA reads TGTGCCAGCAGCCCGGGCCGGGGGCCCACAGATACGCAGTATTTT. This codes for CASSPGRGPTDTQYF.

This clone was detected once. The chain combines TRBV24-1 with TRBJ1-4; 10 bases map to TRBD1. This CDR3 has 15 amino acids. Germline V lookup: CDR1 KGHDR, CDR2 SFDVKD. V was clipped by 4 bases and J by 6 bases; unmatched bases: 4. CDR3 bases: TGTGCCACCAGTGACCCCGGACAGGGGGATGAAAAACTGTTTTTT. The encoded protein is CATSDPGQGDEKLFF.

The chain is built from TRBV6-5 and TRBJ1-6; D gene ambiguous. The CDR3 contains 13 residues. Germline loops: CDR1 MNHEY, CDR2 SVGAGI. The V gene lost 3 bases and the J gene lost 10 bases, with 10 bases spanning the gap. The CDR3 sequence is CASSYIGVSPLHF. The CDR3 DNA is TGTGCCAGCAGTTATATAGGCGTCTCACCCCTCCACTTT.

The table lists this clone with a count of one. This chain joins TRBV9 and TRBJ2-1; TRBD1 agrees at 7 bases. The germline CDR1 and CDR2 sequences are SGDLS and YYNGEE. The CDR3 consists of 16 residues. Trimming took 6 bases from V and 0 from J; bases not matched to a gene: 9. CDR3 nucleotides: TGTGCCAGCAACCGCCGCCGGGACAGCTCCTACAATGAGCAGTTCTTC. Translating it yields CASNRRRDSSYNEQFF.

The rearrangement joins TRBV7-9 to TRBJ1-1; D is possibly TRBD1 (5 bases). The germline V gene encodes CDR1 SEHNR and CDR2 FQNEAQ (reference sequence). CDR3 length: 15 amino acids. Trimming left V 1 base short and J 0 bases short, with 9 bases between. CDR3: CASSLDRNVNTEAFF. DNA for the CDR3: TGTGCCAGCAGCTTAGACAGGAATGTGAACACTGAAGCTTTCTTT.

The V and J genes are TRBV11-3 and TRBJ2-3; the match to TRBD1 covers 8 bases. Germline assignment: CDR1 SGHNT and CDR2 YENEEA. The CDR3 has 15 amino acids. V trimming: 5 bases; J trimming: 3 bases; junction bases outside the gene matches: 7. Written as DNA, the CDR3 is TGTGCCAGCAGCCGACGACAGGGGCTTACAGATACGCAGTATTTT. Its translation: CASSRRQGLTDTQYF.

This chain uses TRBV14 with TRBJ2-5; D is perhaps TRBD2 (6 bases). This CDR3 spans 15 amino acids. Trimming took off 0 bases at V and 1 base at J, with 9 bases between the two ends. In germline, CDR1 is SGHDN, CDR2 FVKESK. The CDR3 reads CASSQDIAAQETQYF. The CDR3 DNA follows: TGTGCCAGCAGCCAAGACATAGCGGCCCAAGAGACCCAGTACTTC.

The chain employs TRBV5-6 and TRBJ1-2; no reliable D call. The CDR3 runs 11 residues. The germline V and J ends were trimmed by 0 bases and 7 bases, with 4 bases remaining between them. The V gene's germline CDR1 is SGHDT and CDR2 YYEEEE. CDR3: CASSLVGGYTF. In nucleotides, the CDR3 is TGTGCCAGCAGCTTGGTTGGTGGCTACACCTTC.

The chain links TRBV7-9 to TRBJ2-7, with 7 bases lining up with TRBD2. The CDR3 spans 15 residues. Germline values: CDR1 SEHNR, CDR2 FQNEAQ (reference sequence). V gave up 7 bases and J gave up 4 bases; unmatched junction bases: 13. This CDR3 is CASTSIIAGLYEQYF. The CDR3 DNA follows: TGTGCCAGCACCAGCATTATAGCGGGTCTTTACGAGCAGTACTTC.

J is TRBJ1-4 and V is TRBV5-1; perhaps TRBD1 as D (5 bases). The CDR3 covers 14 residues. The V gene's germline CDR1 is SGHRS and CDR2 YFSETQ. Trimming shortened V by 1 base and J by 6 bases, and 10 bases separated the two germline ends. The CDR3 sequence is CASSLTGGDEKLFF. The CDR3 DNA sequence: TGCGCCAGCAGCTTGACAGGTGGAGATGAAAAACTGTTTTTT.

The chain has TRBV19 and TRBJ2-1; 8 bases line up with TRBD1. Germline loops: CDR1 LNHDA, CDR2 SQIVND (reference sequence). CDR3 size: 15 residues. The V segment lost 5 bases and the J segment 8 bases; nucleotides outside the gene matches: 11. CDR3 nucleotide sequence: TGTGCCAGTAGTCGACAGGGGTGGAAACCAGATGAGCAGTTCTTC. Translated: CASSRQGWKPDEQFF.